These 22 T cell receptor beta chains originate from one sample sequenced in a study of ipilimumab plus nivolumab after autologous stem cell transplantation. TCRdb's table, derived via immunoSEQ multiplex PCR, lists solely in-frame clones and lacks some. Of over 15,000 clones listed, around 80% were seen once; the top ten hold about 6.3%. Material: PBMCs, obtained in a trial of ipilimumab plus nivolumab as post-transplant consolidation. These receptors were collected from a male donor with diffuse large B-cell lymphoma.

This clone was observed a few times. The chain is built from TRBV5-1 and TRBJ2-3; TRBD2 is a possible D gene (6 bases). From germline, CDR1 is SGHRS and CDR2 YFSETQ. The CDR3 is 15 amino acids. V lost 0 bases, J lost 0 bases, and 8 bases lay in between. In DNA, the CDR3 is TGCGCCAGCAGCTTGGTAGGGACTAGCACAGATACGCAGTATTTT. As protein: CASSLVGTSTDTQYF.

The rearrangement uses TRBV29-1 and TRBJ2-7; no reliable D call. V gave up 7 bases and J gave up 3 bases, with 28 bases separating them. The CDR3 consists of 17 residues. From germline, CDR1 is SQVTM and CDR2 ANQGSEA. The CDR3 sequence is CSAKSPRMIRVNYEQYF. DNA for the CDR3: TGCAGCGCCAAAAGCCCCAGGATGATACGGGTGAACTACGAGCAGTACTTC.

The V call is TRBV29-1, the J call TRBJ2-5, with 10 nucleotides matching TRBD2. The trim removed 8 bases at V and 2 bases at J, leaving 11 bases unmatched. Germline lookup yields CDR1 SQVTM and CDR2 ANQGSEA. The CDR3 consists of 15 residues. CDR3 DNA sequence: TGCAGCCACAAACGTAGTAGCGGGGGGCAAGAGACCCAGTACTTC. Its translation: CSHKRSSGGQETQYF.

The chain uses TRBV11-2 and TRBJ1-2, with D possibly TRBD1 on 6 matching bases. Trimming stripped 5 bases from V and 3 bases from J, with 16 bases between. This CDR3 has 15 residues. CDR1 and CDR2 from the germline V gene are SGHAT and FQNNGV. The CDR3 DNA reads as TGTGCCAGCAGCCCCCGGGTCGGGGGCGACTATGGCTACACCTTC. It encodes CASSPRVGGDYGYTF.

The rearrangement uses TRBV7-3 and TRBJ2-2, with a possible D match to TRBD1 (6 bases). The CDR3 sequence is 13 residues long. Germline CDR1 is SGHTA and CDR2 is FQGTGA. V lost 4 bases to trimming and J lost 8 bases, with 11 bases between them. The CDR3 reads CASSSDRSGELFF. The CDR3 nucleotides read TGTGCCAGCAGCTCGGACAGAAGTGGGGAGCTGTTTTTT.

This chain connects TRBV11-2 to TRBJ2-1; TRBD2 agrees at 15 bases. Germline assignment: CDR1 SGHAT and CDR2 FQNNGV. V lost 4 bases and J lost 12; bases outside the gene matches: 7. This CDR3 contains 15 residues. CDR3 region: CASSSAGLAGGRQFF. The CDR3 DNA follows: TGTGCCAGCAGCTCCGCTGGACTAGCGGGGGGGAGGCAGTTCTTC.

DNA for the CDR3: TGTGCCAGCAGCAGTCAGGACAGCACAGATACGCAGTATTTT. It yields the protein CASSSQDSTDTQYF. The rearrangement joins TRBV5-4 to TRBJ2-3; D remains unclear. The ends were cut back, 4 bases at V and 0 bases at J, with 9 bases in the middle. The CDR3 sequence is 14 residues long. Germline CDR1 reads SGHNT; CDR2 reads YYREEE (reference sequence).

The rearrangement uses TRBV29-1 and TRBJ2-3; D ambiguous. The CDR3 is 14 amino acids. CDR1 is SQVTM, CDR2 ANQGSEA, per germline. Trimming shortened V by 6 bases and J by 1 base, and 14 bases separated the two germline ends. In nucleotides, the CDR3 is TGCAGCGTCCTCCCTTTGGCAGGCACAGATACGCAGTATTTT. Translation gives CSVLPLAGTDTQYF.

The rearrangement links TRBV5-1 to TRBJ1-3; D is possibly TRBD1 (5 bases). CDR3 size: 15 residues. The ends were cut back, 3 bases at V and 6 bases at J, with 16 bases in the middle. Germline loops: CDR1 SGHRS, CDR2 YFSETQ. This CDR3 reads CASSWTAAGENTIYF. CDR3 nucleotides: TGCGCCAGCAGCTGGACCGCCGCGGGGGAAAACACCATATATTTT.

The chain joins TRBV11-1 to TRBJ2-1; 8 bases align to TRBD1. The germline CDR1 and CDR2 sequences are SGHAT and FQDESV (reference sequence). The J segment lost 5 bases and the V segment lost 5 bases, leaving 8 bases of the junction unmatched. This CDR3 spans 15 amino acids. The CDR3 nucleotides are TGTGCCAGCAGCCGAAGGGACAGGTCTAACAATGAGCAGTTCTTC. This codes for CASSRRDRSNNEQFF. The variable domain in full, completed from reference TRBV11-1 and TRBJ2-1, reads EAEVAQSPRYKITEKSQAVAFWCDPISGHATLYWYRQILGQGPELLVQFQDESVVDDSQLPKDRFSAERLKGVDSTLKIQPAELGDSAMYLCASSRRDRSNNEQFFGPGTRLTVL.

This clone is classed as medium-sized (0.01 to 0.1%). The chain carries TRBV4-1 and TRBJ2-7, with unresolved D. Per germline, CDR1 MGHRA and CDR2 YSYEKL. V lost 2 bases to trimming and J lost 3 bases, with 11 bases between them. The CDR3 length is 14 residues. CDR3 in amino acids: CASSQFDVGYEQYF. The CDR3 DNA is TGCGCCAGCAGCCAATTTGATGTAGGCTACGAGCAGTACTTC.

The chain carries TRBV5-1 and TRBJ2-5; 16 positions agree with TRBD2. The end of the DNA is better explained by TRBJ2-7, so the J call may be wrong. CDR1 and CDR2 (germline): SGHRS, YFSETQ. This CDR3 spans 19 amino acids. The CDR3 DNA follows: TGCGCCAGCAGCCTACATATCTCCGGGACTAGCGGGGGGGCGTACGAGCAGTACTTC. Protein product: CASSLHISGTSGGAYEQYF.

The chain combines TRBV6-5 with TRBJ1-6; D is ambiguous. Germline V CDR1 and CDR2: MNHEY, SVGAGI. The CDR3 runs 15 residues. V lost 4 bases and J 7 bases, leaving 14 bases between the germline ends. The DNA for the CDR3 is TGTGCCAGCAGTTTTTTGAACGCCGGGAATTCACCCCTCCACTTT. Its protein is CASSFLNAGNSPLHF.

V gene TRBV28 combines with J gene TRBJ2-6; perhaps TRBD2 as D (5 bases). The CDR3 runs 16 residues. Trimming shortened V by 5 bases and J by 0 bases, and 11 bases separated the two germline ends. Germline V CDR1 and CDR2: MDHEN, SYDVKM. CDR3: CASSRPAGSGANVLTF. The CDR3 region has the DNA TGTGCCAGCAGTCGCCCCGCGGGCTCTGGGGCCAACGTCCTGACTTTC.

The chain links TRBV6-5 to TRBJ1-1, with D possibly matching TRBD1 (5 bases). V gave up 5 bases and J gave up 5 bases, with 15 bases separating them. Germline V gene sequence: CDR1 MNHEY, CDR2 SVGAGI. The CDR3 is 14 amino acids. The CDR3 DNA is TGTGCCAGCAGTACTCGGGGCCTCGGGACTGAAGCTTTCTTT. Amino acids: CASSTRGLGTEAFF.

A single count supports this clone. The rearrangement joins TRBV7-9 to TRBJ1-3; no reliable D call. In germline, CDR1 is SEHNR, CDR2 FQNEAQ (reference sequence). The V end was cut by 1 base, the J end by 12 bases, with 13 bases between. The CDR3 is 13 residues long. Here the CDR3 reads CASSLEGRTFIYF. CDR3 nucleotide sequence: TGTGCCAGCAGCTTAGAAGGCAGGACCTTCATATATTTT.

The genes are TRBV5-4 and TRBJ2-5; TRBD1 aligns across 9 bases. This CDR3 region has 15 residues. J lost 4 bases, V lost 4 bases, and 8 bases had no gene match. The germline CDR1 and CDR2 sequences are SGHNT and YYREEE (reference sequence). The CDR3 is CASSPRDREGETQYF. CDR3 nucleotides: TGTGCCAGCAGCCCCCGGGACAGGGAGGGAGAGACCCAGTACTTC.

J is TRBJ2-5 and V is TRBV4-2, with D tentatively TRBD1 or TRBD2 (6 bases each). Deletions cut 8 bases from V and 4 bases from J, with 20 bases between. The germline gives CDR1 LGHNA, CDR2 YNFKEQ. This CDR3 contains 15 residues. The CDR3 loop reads CASGPEGGNRETQYF. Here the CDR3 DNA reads TGTGCCAGCGGACCAGAGGGGGGAAACAGAGAGACCCAGTACTTC.

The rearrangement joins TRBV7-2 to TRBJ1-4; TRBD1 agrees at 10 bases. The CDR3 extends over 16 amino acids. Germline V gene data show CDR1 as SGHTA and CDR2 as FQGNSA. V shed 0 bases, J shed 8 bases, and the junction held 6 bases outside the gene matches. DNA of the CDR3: TGTGCCAGCAGCTTAGCCCCGACAGGGGGCCGCGAAAAACTGTTTTTT. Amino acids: CASSLAPTGGREKLFF.

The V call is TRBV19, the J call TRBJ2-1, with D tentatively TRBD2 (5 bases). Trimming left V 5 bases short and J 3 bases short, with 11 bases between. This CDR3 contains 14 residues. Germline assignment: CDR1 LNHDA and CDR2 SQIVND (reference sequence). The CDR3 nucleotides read TGTGCCAGTAGTGAGGCTAGCCTCTACAATGAGCAGTTCTTC. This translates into CASSEASLYNEQFF.

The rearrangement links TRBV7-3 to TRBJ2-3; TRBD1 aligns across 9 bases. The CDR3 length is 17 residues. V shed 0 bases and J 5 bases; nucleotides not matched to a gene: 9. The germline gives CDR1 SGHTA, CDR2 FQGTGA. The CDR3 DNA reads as TGTGCCAGCAGCTTAACGGGTGGGACAGGGTTGTTAGATACGCAGTATTTT. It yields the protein CASSLTGGTGLLDTQYF.

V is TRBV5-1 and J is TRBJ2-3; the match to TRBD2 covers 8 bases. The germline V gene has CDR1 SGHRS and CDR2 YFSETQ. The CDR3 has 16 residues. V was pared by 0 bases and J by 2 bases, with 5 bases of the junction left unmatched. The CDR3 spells CASSLGGGLNTDTQYF. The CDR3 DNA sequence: TGCGCCAGCAGCTTGGGCGGGGGGCTCAACACAGATACGCAGTATTTT.